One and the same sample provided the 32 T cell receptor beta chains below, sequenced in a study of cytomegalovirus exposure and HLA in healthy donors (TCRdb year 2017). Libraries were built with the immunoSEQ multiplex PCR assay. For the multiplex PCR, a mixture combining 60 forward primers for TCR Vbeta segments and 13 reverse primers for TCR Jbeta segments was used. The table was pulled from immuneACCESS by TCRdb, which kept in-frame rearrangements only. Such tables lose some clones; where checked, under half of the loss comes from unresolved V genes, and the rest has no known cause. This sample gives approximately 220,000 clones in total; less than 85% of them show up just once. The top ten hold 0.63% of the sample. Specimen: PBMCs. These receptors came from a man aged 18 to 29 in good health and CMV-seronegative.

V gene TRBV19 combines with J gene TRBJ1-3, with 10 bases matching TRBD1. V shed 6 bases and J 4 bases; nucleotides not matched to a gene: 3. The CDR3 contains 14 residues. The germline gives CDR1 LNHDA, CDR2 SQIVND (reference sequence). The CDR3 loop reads CASSDRGRGNTIYF. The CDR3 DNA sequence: TGTGCCAGTAGCGACAGGGGGCGCGGAAACACCATATATTTT.

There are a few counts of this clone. CDR3 DNA sequence: TGTGCCAGCAGCATCCGGGACAGGGGCACCGGGGAGCTGTTTTTT. Translated: CASSIRDRGTGELFF. V is TRBV5-4 and J is TRBJ2-2, with 10 bases lining up with TRBD1. V gave up 4 bases and J gave up 4 bases; unmatched junction bases: 4. The germline V gene has CDR1 SGHNT and CDR2 YYREEE (reference sequence). This CDR3 contains 15 residues.

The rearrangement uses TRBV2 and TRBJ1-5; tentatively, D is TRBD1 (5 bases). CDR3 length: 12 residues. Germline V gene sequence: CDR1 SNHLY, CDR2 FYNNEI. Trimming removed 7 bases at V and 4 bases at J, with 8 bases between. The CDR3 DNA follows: TGTGCCAGCACAGGGATGAATCAGCCCCAGCATTTT. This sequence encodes CASTGMNQPQHF.

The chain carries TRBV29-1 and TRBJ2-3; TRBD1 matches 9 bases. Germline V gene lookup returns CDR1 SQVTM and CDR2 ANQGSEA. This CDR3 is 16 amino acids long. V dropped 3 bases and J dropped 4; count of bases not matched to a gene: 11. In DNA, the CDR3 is TGCAGCGTTGAGGCGGCGTCGGGACAGGGCCCAGATACGCAGTATTTT. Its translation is CSVEAASGQGPDTQYF.

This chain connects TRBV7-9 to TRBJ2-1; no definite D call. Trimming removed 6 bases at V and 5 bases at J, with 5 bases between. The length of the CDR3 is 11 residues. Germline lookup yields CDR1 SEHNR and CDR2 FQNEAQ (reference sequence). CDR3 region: CASRPDNEQFF. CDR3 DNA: TGTGCCAGCAGACCGGACAATGAGCAGTTCTTC.

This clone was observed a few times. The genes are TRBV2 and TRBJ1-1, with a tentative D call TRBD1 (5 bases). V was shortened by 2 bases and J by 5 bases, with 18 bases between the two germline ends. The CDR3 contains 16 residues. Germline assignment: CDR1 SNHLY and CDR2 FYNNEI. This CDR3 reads CASSESGGIVETEAFF. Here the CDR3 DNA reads TGTGCCAGCAGTGAATCTGGGGGGATCGTAGAAACTGAAGCTTTCTTT.

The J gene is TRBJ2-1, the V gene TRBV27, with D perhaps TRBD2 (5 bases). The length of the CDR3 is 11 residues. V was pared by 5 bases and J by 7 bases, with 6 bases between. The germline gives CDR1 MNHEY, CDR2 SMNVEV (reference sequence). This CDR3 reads CASSEGNEQFF. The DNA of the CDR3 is TGTGCCAGCAGTGAGGGTAATGAGCAGTTCTTC.

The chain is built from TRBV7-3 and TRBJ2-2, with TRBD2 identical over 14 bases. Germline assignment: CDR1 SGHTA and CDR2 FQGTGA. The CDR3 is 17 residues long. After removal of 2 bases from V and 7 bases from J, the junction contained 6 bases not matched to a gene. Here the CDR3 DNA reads TGTGCCAGCAGCTTAGGGACTAGCGGGAGTAATGGCGGGGAGCTGTTTTTT. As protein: CASSLGTSGSNGGELFF.

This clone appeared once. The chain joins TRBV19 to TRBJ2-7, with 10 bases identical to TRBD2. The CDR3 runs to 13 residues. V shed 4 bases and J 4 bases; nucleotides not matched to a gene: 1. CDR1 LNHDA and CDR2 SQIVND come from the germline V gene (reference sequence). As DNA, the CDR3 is TGTGCCAGTAGTAGGACTAGCGGTTACGAGCAGTACTTC. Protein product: CASSRTSGYEQYF.

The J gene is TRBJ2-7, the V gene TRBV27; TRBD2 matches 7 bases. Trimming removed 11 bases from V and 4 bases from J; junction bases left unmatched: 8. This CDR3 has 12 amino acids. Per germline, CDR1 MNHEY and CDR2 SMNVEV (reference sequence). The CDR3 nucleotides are TGTGCCTCCACGGGGGGAAGATACGAGCAGTACTTC. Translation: CASTGGRYEQYF.

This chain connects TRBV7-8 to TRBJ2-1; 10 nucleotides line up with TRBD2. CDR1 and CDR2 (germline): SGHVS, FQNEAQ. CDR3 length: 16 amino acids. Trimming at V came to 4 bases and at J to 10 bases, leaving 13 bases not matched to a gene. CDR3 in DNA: TGTGCCAGCAGCTCCGCTAGCGGGAGTACAACCATAGAGCAGTTCTTC. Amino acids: CASSSASGSTTIEQFF.

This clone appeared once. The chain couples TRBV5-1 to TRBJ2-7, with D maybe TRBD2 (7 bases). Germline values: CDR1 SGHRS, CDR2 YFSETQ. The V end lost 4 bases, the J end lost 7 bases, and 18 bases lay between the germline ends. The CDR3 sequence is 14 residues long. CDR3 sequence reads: CASSVEGGAREQYF. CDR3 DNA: TGCGCCAGCAGCGTCGAGGGGGGGGCTAGGGAGCAGTACTTC. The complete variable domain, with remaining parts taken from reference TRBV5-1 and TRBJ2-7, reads KAGVTQTPRYLIKTRGQQVTLSCSPISGHRSVSWYQQTPGQGLQFLFEYFSETQRNKGNFPGRFSGRQFSNSRSEMNVSTLELGDSALYLCASSVEGGAREQYFGPGTRLTVT.

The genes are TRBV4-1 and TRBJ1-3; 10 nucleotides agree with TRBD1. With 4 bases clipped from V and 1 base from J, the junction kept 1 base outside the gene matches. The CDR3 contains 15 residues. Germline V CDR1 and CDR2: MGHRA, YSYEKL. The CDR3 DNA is TGCGCCAGCAGCCCGGACAGGGGGTCTGGAAACACCATATATTTT. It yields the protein CASSPDRGSGNTIYF.

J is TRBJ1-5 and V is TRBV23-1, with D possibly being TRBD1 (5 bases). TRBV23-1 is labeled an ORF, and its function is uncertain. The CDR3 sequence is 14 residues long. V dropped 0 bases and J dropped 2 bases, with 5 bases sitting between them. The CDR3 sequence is CASSQSTGNQPQHF. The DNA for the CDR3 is TGCGCCAGCAGTCAATCGACAGGCAATCAGCCCCAGCATTTT.

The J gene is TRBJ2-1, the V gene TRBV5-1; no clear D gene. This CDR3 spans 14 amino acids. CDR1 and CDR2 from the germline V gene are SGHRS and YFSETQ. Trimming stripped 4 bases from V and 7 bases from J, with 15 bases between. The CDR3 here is CASSRELIHNEQFF. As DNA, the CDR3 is TGCGCCAGCAGCCGAGAACTAATACATAATGAGCAGTTCTTC.

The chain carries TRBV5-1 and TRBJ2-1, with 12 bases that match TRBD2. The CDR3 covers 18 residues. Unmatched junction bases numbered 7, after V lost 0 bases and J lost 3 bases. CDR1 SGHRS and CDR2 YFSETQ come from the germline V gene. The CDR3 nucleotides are TGCGCCAGCAGCTTGGCTAGCGGGAGGGCCTCGTTCTACAATGAGCAGTTCTTC. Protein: CASSLASGRASFYNEQFF.

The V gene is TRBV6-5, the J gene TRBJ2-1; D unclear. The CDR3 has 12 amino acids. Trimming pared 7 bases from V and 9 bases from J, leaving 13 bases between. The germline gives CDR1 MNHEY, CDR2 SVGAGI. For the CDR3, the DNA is TGTGCCAGCACCCTCTCTTCTCGTGAGCAGTTCTTC. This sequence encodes CASTLSSREQFF.

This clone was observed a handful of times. The CDR3 spells CASSLWSGGNQPQHF. CDR3 bases: TGTGCCAGCAGTTTATGGTCGGGGGGCAATCAGCCCCAGCATTTT. V and J are TRBV28 and TRBJ1-5, with a possible D match to TRBD1 (5 bases). CDR1 MDHEN and CDR2 SYDVKM come from the germline V gene. Trimming stripped 0 bases from V and 2 bases from J, with 8 bases between. CDR3 size: 15 residues. Based on the CDR3 plus reference TRBV28 and TRBJ1-5, the full variable domain is DVKVTQSSRYLVKRTGEKVFLECVQDMDHENMFWYRQDPGLGLRLIYFSYDVKMKEKGDIPEGYSVSREKKERFSLILESASTNQTSMYLCASSLWSGGNQPQHFGDGTRLSIL.

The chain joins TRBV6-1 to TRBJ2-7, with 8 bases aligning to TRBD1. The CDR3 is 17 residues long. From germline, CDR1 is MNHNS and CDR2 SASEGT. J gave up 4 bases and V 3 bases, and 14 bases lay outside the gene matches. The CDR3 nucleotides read TGTGCCAGCAGTGACTTCCGCCTTCCAGGGGGCAAATACGAGCAGTACTTC. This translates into CASSDFRLPGGKYEQYF.

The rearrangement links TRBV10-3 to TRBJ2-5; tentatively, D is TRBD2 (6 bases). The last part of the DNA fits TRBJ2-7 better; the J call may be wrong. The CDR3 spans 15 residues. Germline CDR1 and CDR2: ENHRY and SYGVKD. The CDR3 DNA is TGTGCCATCAGCCACGCCAGACTAGATCCCTACGAGCAGTACTTC. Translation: CAISHARLDPYEQYF.

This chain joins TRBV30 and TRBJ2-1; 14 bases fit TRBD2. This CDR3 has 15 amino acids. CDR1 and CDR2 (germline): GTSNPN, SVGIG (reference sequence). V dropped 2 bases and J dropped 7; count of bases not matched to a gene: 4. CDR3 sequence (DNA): TGTGCCTGGAGTATGGGACTAGCGGGAGCAAATGAGCAGTTCTTC. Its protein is CAWSMGLAGANEQFF.

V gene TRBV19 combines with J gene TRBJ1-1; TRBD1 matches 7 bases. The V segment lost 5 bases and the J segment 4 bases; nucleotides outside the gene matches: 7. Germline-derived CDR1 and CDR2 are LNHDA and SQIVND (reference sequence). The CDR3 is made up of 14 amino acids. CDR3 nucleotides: TGTGCCAGTAGTCCGGGGACAGCGATCACTGAAGCTTTCTTT. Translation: CASSPGTAITEAFF.

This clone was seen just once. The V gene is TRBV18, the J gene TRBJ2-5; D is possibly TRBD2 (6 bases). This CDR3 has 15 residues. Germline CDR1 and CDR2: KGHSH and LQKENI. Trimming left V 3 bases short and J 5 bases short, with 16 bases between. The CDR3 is CASSPSEGGGETQYF. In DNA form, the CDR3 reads TGTGCCAGCTCACCCTCGGAGGGAGGCGGGGAGACCCAGTACTTC.

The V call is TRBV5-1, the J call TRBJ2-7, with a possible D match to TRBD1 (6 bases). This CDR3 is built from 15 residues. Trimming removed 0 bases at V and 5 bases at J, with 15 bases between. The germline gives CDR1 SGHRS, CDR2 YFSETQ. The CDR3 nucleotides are TGCGCCAGCAGCTTGGATGGGTTAGGGGGAAACGAGCAGTACTTC. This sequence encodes CASSLDGLGGNEQYF.

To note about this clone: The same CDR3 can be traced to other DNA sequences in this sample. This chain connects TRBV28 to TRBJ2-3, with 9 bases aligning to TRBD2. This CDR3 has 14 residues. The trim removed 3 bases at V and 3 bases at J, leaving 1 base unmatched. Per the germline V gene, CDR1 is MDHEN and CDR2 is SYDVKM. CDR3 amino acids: CASSFLAGTDTQYF. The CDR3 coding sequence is TGTGCCAGCAGTTTCCTAGCGGGGACAGATACGCAGTATTTT.

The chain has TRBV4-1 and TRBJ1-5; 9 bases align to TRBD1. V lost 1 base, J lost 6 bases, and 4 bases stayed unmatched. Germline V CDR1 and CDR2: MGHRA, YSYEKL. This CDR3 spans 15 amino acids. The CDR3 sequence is CASSQAWDRVQPQHF. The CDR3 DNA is TGCGCCAGCAGCCAAGCCTGGGACAGGGTTCAGCCCCAGCATTTT.

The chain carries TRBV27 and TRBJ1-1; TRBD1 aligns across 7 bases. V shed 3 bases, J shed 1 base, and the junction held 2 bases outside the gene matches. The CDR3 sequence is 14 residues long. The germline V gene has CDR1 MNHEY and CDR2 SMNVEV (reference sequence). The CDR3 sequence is CASSFDRENTEAFF. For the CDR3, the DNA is TGTGCCAGCAGTTTTGACAGGGAGAACACTGAAGCTTTCTTT.

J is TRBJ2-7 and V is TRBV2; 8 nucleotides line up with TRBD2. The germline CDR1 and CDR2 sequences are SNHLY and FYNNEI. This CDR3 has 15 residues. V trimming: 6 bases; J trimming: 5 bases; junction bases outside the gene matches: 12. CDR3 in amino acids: CASSALGGEGNEQYF. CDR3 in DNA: TGTGCCAGCAGCGCTCTCGGGGGGGAGGGGAACGAGCAGTACTTC.

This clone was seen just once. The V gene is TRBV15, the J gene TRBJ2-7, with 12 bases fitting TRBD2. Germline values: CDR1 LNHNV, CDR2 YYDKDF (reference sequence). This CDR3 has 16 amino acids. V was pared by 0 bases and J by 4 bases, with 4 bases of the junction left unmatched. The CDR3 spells CATSRDRLAGGYEQYF. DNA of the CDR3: TGTGCCACCAGCAGAGATCGTCTAGCGGGGGGGTACGAGCAGTACTTC. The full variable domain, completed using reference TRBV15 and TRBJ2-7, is DAMVIQNPRYQVTQFGKPVTLSCSQTLNHNVMYWYQQKSSQAPKLLFHYYDKDFNNEADTPDNFQSRRPNTSFCFLDIRSPGLGDTAMYLCATSRDRLAGGYEQYFGPGTRLTVT.

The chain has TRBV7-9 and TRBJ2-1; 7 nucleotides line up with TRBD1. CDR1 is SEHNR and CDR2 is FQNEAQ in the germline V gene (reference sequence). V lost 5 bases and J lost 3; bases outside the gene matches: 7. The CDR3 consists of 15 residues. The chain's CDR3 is CASSPPGQSYNEQFF. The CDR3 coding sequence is TGTGCCAGCAGCCCCCCGGGACAGAGCTACAATGAGCAGTTCTTC.

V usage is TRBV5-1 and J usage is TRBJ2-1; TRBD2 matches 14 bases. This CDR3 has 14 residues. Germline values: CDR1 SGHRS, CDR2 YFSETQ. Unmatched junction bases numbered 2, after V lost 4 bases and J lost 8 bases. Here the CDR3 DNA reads TGCGCCAGCAGCCCGGGACTAGCGGGAGATGAGCAGTTCTTC. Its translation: CASSPGLAGDEQFF.

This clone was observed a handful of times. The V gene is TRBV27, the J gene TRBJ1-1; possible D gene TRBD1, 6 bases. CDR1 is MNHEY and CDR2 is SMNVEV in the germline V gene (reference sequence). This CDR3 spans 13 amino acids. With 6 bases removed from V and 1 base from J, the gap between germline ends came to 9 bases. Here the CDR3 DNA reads TGTGCCAGCAGCGGACAGACGAACACTGAAGCTTTCTTT. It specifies CASSGQTNTEAFF.